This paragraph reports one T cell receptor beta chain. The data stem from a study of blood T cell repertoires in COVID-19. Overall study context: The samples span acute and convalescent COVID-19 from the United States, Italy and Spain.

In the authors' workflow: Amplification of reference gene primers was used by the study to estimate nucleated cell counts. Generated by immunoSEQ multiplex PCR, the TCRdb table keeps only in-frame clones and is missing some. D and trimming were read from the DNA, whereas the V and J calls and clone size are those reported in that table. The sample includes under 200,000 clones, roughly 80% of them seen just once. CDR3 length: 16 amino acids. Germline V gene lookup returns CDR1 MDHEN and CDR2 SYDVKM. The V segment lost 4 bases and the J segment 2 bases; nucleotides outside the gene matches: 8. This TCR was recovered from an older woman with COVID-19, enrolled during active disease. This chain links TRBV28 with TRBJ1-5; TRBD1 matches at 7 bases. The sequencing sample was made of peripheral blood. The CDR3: CASSSETGLGNQPQHF. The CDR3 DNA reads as TGTGCCAGCAGTTCCGAGACAGGGCTGGGCAATCAGCCCCAGCATTTT.